The clone carrying this T cell receptor beta chain was detected many times. Its matching antigen is unknown. This sample is part of a study of beta chain features in type 1 diabetes. Trimming removed 4 bases at V and 7 bases at J, with 17 bases between. This CDR3 region has 15 residues. The germline V gene has CDR1 LGHNA and CDR2 YSLEER. Every bit of the isolated RNA underwent reverse transcription, so sequencing read expressed TCRB transcripts. Clones were sequenced by immunoSEQ multiplex PCR, and TCRdb holds only the in-frame ones, with some missing. The data show roughly 300,000 clones, 9.3% seen once. Study observations and caveats: Diminished insertions and augmented deletions at VDJ junctions characterized type 1 diabetes patients. Across all four CD4+ subsets, people with type 1 diabetes showed modestly shorter TCRB CDR3s.

The TCR was taken from a man younger than 40 with type 1 diabetes. The specimen sequenced was central memory CD4+ T cells from blood. The rearrangement uses TRBV4-3 and TRBJ2-1, with D uncertain. This chain's CDR3 is CASSPQIRPENEQFF. The CDR3 DNA sequence: TGCGCCAGCAGCCCCCAGATTAGACCGGAGAATGAGCAGTTCTTC.